This TCR beta chain was sequenced in a study of T cells after yellow fever vaccination. Study background: The authors prepared low-cell-number fractions using SMART-Seq v4 Ultra Low Input.

TCRdb processed the 5' RACE reads anew with MiXCR; each CDR3 protein has one entry. The sample includes more than 200,000 distinct CDR3 sequences, about 3.5% seen only once; the top ten take around 20%. Broader study findings: The study re-detected most primary-vaccination clones after the booster (roughly 96% CD4, around 90% CD8). Peaking on day 5 versus 15, the secondary response was faster but weaker.

This clonotype was counted at least ten times. The antigen is undetermined. This sequence was found in a man aged 18-30 years who received the YFV17D yellow fever vaccine. This sample comprised PBMCs, obtained 15 days after the yellow fever booster vaccination.

The CDR3 here is CASTGRTDLDPEAFF. The CDR3 region has the DNA TGTGCCAGTACCGGAAGGACAGACCTAGACCCTGAAGCTTTCTTT. V usage is TRBV19 and J usage is TRBJ1-1; tentative D call: TRBD1 (6 bases). V shed 7 bases and J shed 6 bases, with 21 bases lying between them. CDR1 and CDR2 from the germline V gene are LNHDA and SQIVND (reference sequence). The CDR3 has 15 amino acids.